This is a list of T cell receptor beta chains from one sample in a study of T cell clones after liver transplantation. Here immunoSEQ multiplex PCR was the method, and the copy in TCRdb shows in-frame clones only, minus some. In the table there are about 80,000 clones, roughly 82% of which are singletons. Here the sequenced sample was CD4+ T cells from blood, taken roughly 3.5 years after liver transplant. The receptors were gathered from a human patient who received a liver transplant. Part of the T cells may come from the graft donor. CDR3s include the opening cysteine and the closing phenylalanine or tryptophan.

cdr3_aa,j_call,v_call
CASSEFPGSGYYGYTF,TRBJ1-2,TRBV6-4
CSVETPLSYGYTF,TRBJ1-2,TRBV29-1
CASSFTPNQETQYF,TRBJ2-5,TRBV7-9
CASTLQNEQFF,TRBJ2-1,TRBV27
CASSLEGVETQYF,TRBJ2-5,TRBV5-5
CAAERGLQETQYF,TRBJ2-5,TRBV30
CASIASKNTGELFF,TRBJ2-2,TRBV10-2
CASSLRLAGANEQFF,TRBJ2-1,TRBV14
CASSIGGNYGYTF,TRBJ1-2,TRBV28
CASSLGTGVYEQYF,TRBJ2-7,TRBV5-1
CASSYLYGGDTEAFF,TRBJ1-1,TRBV6-6
CASSAGTLYSNQPQHF,TRBJ1-5,TRBV5-6
CASSLETGGNTIYF,TRBJ1-3,TRBV5-8
CASSATGTSGGTQYF,TRBJ2-3,TRBV7-2
CASSLIEGNRDEQYF,-,TRBV28
CASSQEVGPLGYTF,TRBJ1-2,TRBV4-3
CASSLASSSGIDTQYF,TRBJ2-3,TRBV7-6
CAYSPGREGLYEQYF,TRBJ2-7,TRBV28
CASTRETSGYEQYF,TRBJ2-7,TRBV27
CASNKIWGYGYTF,TRBJ1-2,TRBV11-2
CATSVSSGNSYEQYF,TRBJ2-7,TRBV15
CASSSREGSLEGGYTF,TRBJ1-2,TRBV13
CASSPGGGREGDTQYF,TRBJ2-3,TRBV11-3
CASSSGWDTEAFF,TRBJ1-1,TRBV5-1
CAAWTSGSTNEQFF,TRBJ2-1,TRBV10-3